Reported below is one T cell receptor beta chain. V was shortened by 0 bases and J by 5 bases, with 14 bases between the two germline ends. This CDR3 has 16 residues. The germline gives CDR1 MNHEY, CDR2 SVGEGT. As handled by the study authors: Amplification with reference gene primers provided the estimates of nucleated cell counts. Sequenced by immunoSEQ multiplex PCR; TCRdb stores in-frame clones only, minus some. The V and J calls and clone size are taken from that table; D and trimming were inferred from the DNA. The top ten clones hold 6.3% of a sample with roughly 98,000 clones, 80% to 95% of them seen once. These data come from a study of blood T cell repertoires in COVID-19. Overall study context: The United States, Italy and Spain supplied acute and convalescent COVID-19 samples. T cells, B-cell-depleted T cells, or PBMCs provided the cDNA or gDNA that served as material.

Material: peripheral blood. The chain has TRBV6-2 or TRBV6-3 and TRBJ1-5; the D gene is possibly TRBD1 (5 bases). The clonotype originates from a woman aged 55 to 70 with active COVID-19. CDR3 nucleotides: TGTGCCAGCAGTTACTCGAAGGGGCCCCCCGATCAGCCCCAGCATTTT. Its protein product is CASSYSKGPPDQPQHF.